A selection of T cell receptor beta chains follows, all from one sample in a study of T cell changes during pregnancy in multiple sclerosis. The protocol was immunoSEQ multiplex PCR, while the TCRdb copy is restricted to in-frame clones and leaves out a portion. The sample has 30,000 to 50,000 clones; under 95% are singletons. The material sequenced was CD4+ T cells from peripheral blood mononuclear cells, taken in the third trimester of pregnancy. The receptor set was obtained from a female donor with multiple sclerosis, enrolled in a pregnancy study. The CDR3 runs from the conserved cysteine through the conserved F or W. D genes are given only for firm matches. Size tells how often a clone was seen (once, few, many) or the class of an expanded clone, and some rows leave it out.

clone size	V gene	D gene	J gene	CDR3 protein	CDR3 DNA
NA	TRBV7-2	NA	TRBJ2-7	CASTSFYEQYF	TGTGCCAGCACCTCCTTCTACGAGCAGTACTTC
NA	TRBV14	NA	TRBJ2-3	CASSQALRGTDTQYF	TGTGCCAGCAGCCAAGCTCTCCGGGGCACAGATACGCAGTATTTT
NA	TRBV7-2	NA	TRBJ2-2	CASSANRDTGELFF	TGTGCCAGCAGCGCAAACAGGGACACCGGGGAGCTGTTTTTT
NA	TRBV4-1	NA	TRBJ1-2	CASSPQQENYGYTF	TGCGCCAGCAGCCCGCAACAGGAAAACTATGGCTACACCTTC
NA	TRBV2	TRBD2	TRBJ2-3	CASSETSGRVDTQYF	TGTGCCAGCAGCGAGACTAGCGGGAGAGTCGATACGCAGTATTTT
NA	TRBV28	TRBD2	TRBJ2-1	CASSFIRAGGLGNEQFF	TGTGCCAGCAGTTTTATTCGGGCGGGAGGCTTGGGCAATGAGCAGTTCTTC
NA	TRBV27	TRBD2	TRBJ2-3	CASSLVTSGSTDTQYF	TGTGCCAGCAGTTTGGTTACTAGCGGTAGCACAGATACGCAGTATTTT
few	TRBV5-4	TRBD2	TRBJ2-5	CASSLDLAGVRETQYF	TGTGCCAGCAGCTTGGATCTAGCGGGAGTGCGCGAGACCCAGTACTTC
NA	TRBV18	NA	TRBJ2-2	CASSPFYERFTGELFF	TGTGCCAGCTCACCATTTTATGAGCGGTTCACCGGGGAGCTGTTTTTT
NA	TRBV5-1	TRBD1	TRBJ1-2	CASSLGRDRTIYGYTF	TGCGCCAGCAGCTTGGGGAGGGACAGGACCATCTATGGCTACACCTTC
NA	TRBV27	NA	TRBJ1-5	CASSRGLEGNQPQHF	TGTGCCAGCAGTAGGGGTCTAGAGGGCAATCAGCCCCAGCATTTT
NA	TRBV5-1	NA	TRBJ2-2	CASSPSYPNTGELFF	TGCGCCAGCAGCCCGAGCTACCCGAACACCGGGGAGCTGTTTTTT
NA	TRBV5-4	TRBD2	TRBJ2-2	CASSASGTSGRHTGELFF	TGTGCCAGCAGCGCGTCGGGGACTAGCGGGAGGCACACCGGGGAGCTGTTTTTT
NA	TRBV19	NA	TRBJ1-5	CASSIGQGNRQPQHF	TGTGCCAGTAGTATCGGGCAGGGCAACCGGCAGCCCCAGCATTTT
NA	TRBV9	TRBD1	TRBJ1-1	CASSSNRGWDGNTEAFF	TGTGCCAGCAGCTCCAACAGGGGGTGGGATGGGAACACTGAAGCTTTCTTT
NA	TRBV2	NA	TRBJ2-5	CASRSTGMRETQYF	TGTGCCAGCAGATCTACAGGGATGCGGGAGACCCAGTACTTC
NA	TRBV19	TRBD1	TRBJ2-2	CASRGQGNTGELFF	TGTGCCAGTAGGGGACAGGGGAACACCGGGGAGCTGTTTTTT
NA	TRBV28	NA	TRBJ2-4	CASSLDLGRVDIQYF	TGTGCCAGCAGTTTAGATTTAGGCAGGGTGGACATTCAGTACTTC
NA	TRBV6-5	TRBD1	TRBJ1-2	CASSYDRELSYGYTF	TGTGCCAGCAGTTACGACAGGGAACTGAGCTATGGCTACACCTTC
NA	TRBV5-1	NA	TRBJ1-1	CASRRDPGTEAFF	TGCGCCAGCAGGCGAGATCCGGGGACTGAAGCTTTCTTT
NA	TRBV10-3	NA	TRBJ1-1	CAIRGENTEAFF	TGTGCCATCAGAGGAGAGAACACTGAAGCTTTCTTT
once	TRBV6-5	TRBD2	TRBJ2-1	CASSLVAGGIGEQFF	TGTGCCAGCAGTTTGGTAGCGGGAGGAATTGGTGAGCAGTTCTTC
NA	TRBV6-5	TRBD1	TRBJ1-1	CASSYPDRGSTEAFF	TGTGCCAGCAGTTACCCGGACAGGGGGAGCACTGAAGCTTTCTTT
NA	TRBV11-3	NA	TRBJ2-2	CASSRETGELFF	TGTGCCAGCAGTCGGGAAACCGGGGAGCTGTTTTTT
NA	TRBV9	NA	TRBJ2-3	CASSVGAGASTDTQYF	TGTGCCAGCAGCGTAGGGGCGGGGGCTAGCACAGATACGCAGTATTTT
once	TRBV5-1	TRBD1	TRBJ2-5	CASKGQGNTEETQYF	TGCGCCAGCAAGGGACAGGGAAACACCGAAGAGACCCAGTACTTC
NA	TRBV19	NA	TRBJ2-1	CASSMEGITSYNEQFF	TGTGCCAGTAGTATGGAGGGAATCACCTCCTACAATGAGCAGTTCTTC
NA	TRBV9	TRBD2	TRBJ2-1	CASSVVFSGGYNEQFF	TGTGCCAGCAGCGTAGTTTTTAGCGGGGGCTACAATGAGCAGTTCTTC
NA	TRBV18	NA	TRBJ2-5	CASSPGARRETQYF	TGTGCCAGCTCACCTGGGGCCCGTAGGGAGACCCAGTACTTC
NA	TRBV7-2	TRBD1	TRBJ1-2	CASSTTGVNYGYTF	TGTGCCAGCAGTACTACAGGGGTTAACTATGGCTACACCTTC
NA	TRBV2	NA	TRBJ2-5	CASTRSSVVQETQYF	TGTGCCAGCACCCGATCCAGTGTCGTCCAAGAGACCCAGTACTTC
NA	TRBV5-1	TRBD1	TRBJ2-1	CASSPRQGAVHEQFF	TGCGCCAGCAGCCCGAGACAGGGGGCCGTGCATGAGCAGTTCTTC
NA	TRBV4-3	NA	TRBJ1-3	CASSQGHIVGNTIYF	TGCGCCAGCAGCCAAGGACACATAGTTGGAAACACCATATATTTT
NA	TRBV6-5	TRBD1	TRBJ2-7	CASRKDRVYEQYF	TGTGCCAGCAGAAAGGACAGGGTCTACGAGCAGTACTTC
NA	TRBV2	NA	TRBJ2-2	CASSDLPNTGELFF	TGTGCCAGCAGTGACCTACCGAACACCGGGGAGCTGTTTTTT
NA	TRBV6-4	TRBD1	TRBJ1-2	CASSLLQGSYTF	TGTGCCAGCAGTCTTTTACAGGGGAGCTACACCTTC
NA	TRBV7-3	TRBD2	TRBJ2-7	CASSLTGRGDEQYF	TGTGCCAGCAGCTTAACCGGGAGGGGGGACGAGCAGTACTTC
NA	TRBV19	TRBD1	TRBJ1-5	CASSTGQGIGQPQHF	TGTGCCAGTAGTACGGGACAGGGAATAGGTCAGCCCCAGCATTTT
NA	TRBV4-2	TRBD1	TRBJ1-2	CASSQERQGGGYTF	TGTGCCAGCAGCCAAGAAAGACAGGGCGGTGGCTACACCTTC
once	TRBV6-5	NA	TRBJ2-5	CASSADSGQETQYF	TGTGCCAGCAGTGCGGACAGTGGGCAAGAGACCCAGTACTTC
NA	TRBV4-2	TRBD2	TRBJ2-1	CASSQELAASYNEQFF	TGTGCCAGCAGCCAAGAACTAGCGGCCTCCTACAATGAGCAGTTCTTC
NA	TRBV27	NA	TRBJ1-4	CASSFTGIPLPNEKLFF	TGTGCCAGCAGTTTTACAGGGATCCCCCTACCTAATGAAAAACTGTTTTTT
NA	TRBV5-5	TRBD2	TRBJ2-1	CASSLATAGGSFF	TGTGCCAGCAGCTTGGCCACAGCGGGAGGGTCCTTCTTC
NA	TRBV5-1	NA	TRBJ1-3	CASSLGRSSGNTIYF	TGCGCCAGCAGCCTGGGACGGAGTTCTGGAAACACCATATATTTT
NA	TRBV5-1	TRBD2	TRBJ2-1	CASSRRGGPGLAGRGTNEQFF	TGCGCCAGCTCCCGGAGGGGGGGACCGGGACTAGCGGGAAGGGGGACGAATGAGCAGTTCTTC